The 31 T cell receptor beta chains reported below all come from one sample, sequenced in a study of blood T cell repertoires in COVID-19 (dated by TCRdb to 2020 to 2021). Libraries were constructed by the immunoSEQ multiplex PCR assay. The source is immuneACCESS, and TCRdb retained only in-frame sequences with V and J called. Part of the clones is not carried over; for the studies checked, unresolved V genes explain less than half of this, and the remainder is unexplained. This sample is represented by 300,000 to 450,000 clones; more than 85% of them were singletons. 3% of the sample lies in the top ten. Specimen: peripheral blood. The receptor set was obtained from a human donor in a cohort sampled during active COVID-19.

The chain recombines TRBV10-3 with TRBJ1-6; 8 bases agree with TRBD1. V was clipped by 6 bases and J by 4 bases; unmatched bases: 5. The length of the CDR3 is 15 residues. Germline V lookup: CDR1 ENHRY, CDR2 SYGVKD. CDR3 loop: CAISSTGGYNSPLHF. The CDR3, as DNA: TGTGCCATCAGCTCAACAGGGGGTTATAATTCACCCCTCCACTTT.

The V call is TRBV24-1, the J call TRBJ1-2; D call uncertain. Trimming took 3 bases from V and 8 from J, leaving 9 bases between them. The V gene's germline CDR1 is KGHDR and CDR2 SFDVKD. This CDR3 comprises 12 residues. The CDR3 loop is CATSDGGSGYTF. For the CDR3, the DNA is TGTGCCACCAGTGATGGAGGGAGCGGCTACACCTTC.

The rearrangement joins TRBV30 to TRBJ1-5; 8 bases line up with TRBD1. The J segment lost 8 bases and the V segment lost 2 bases, leaving 8 bases of the junction unmatched. The CDR3 has 14 residues. Germline V CDR1 and CDR2: GTSNPN, SVGIG (reference sequence). The CDR3 DNA follows: TGTGCCTGGAGTACAGGGACAGGCACGGAGCCCCAGCATTTT. This translates into CAWSTGTGTEPQHF.

The V call is TRBV28, the J call TRBJ2-7, with TRBD1 identical over 7 bases. The length of the CDR3 is 14 residues. The germline V gene encodes CDR1 MDHEN and CDR2 SYDVKM. J gave up 0 bases and V 6 bases, and 5 bases lay outside the gene matches. The CDR3 protein is CASRPGTDSYEQYF. For the CDR3, the DNA is TGTGCCAGCAGACCGGGGACAGACTCCTACGAGCAGTACTTC.

V is TRBV3-1 (or the pseudogene TRBV3-2) and J is TRBJ2-7, with D possibly matching TRBD1 (6 bases). The CDR3 is made up of 14 amino acids. The ends were cut back, 3 bases at V and 0 bases at J, with 9 bases in the middle. Per germline, CDR1 LGHDT and CDR2 YNNKEL (reference sequence). The CDR3 is CASSHSTGSYEQYF. The CDR3 DNA sequence: TGTGCCAGCAGCCACTCGACAGGCTCCTACGAGCAGTACTTC.

This CDR3 is CASSYTDSYEQYF. The CDR3 nucleotides are TGTGCCAGCAGCTATACAGATTCCTACGAGCAGTACTTC. The chain is built from TRBV5-6 and TRBJ2-7, with unresolved D. Trimming removed 3 bases from V and 1 base from J, with 8 bases in between. This CDR3 comprises 13 residues. Germline-derived CDR1 and CDR2 are SGHDT and YYEEEE.

The chain recombines TRBV13 with TRBJ2-7, with 10 bases fitting TRBD1. The germline gives CDR1 PRHDT, CDR2 FYEKMQ (reference sequence). V lost 5 bases, J lost 4 bases, and 8 bases stayed unmatched. The length of the CDR3 is 15 residues. The DNA for the CDR3 is TGTGCCAGCAGCAGAGACAGGGGGCGCGGTTACGAGCAGTACTTC. This translates into CASSRDRGRGYEQYF.

The chain carries TRBV4-2 and TRBJ2-1, with 8 positions matching TRBD1. The CDR3 length is 15 residues. The ends lost 1 base at V and 9 bases at J; junction bases unmatched: 8. Germline values: CDR1 LGHNA, CDR2 YNFKEQ. CDR3 protein: CASSQGAGGYPEQFF. In nucleotides, the CDR3 is TGTGCCAGCAGCCAAGGCGCAGGGGGCTATCCTGAGCAGTTCTTC.

In its sample, this clone was seen once. This rearrangement joins TRBV30 to TRBJ2-7, with TRBD2 matching 12 bases. The germline V gene encodes CDR1 GTSNPN and CDR2 SVGIG (reference sequence). This CDR3 region has 14 residues. The V gene end was trimmed by 1 base and the J gene end by 6 bases; junction bases not matched to a gene: 4. CDR3 DNA: TGTGCCTGGAGTGAGACTAGCGGGAGCATCGAGCAGTACTTC. Its translation: CAWSETSGSIEQYF. Drawing the rest from reference TRBV30 and TRBJ2-7, the complete variable domain is SQTIHQWPATLVQPVGSPLSLECTVEGTSNPNLYWYRQAAGRGLQLLFYSVGIGQISSEVPQNLSASRPQDRQFILSSKKLLLSDSGFYLCAWSETSGSIEQYFGPGTRLTVT.

In DNA, the CDR3 is TGTGCCAGCAGCCCGACTAGCGGGAGGAGAAATGAGCAGTTCTTC. Translated: CASSPTSGRRNEQFF. The chain recombines TRBV7-3 with TRBJ2-1; TRBD2 aligns across 13 bases. The CDR3 totals 15 residues. Trimming cost V 5 bases and J 7 bases; bases outside gene matches: 5. Per the germline V gene, CDR1 is SGHTA and CDR2 is FQGTGA.

The genes are TRBV11-3 and TRBJ2-7, with TRBD1 identical over 9 bases. The CDR3 is made up of 14 amino acids. Germline loops: CDR1 SGHNT, CDR2 YENEEA. Trimming took 1 base from V and 5 from J; bases not matched to a gene: 3. The CDR3 bases are TGTGCCAGCAGCTTAGGGACAGGGGTCGACGAGCAGTACTTC. Its translation is CASSLGTGVDEQYF.

The J gene is TRBJ2-7, the V gene TRBV7-2; tentative D call: TRBD1 (6 bases). V gave up 5 bases and J gave up 9 bases, with 14 bases separating them. CDR3 length: 12 amino acids. Germline CDR1 and CDR2: SGHTA and FQGNSA. The CDR3 loop is CASSTRTEPQYF. CDR3 DNA: TGTGCCAGCAGCACCCGGACAGAGCCGCAGTACTTC.

This clone was seen once. The chain joins TRBV24-1 to TRBJ1-2; possible D gene TRBD1, 6 bases. The V and J ends lost 3 bases and 2 bases respectively, with 9 bases between them. The CDR3 totals 14 residues. Germline values: CDR1 KGHDR, CDR2 SFDVKD. CDR3 nucleotide sequence: TGTGCCACCAGTGATGCAGGGGCAAACTATGGCTACACCTTC. This codes for CATSDAGANYGYTF.

This clone was detected only once. The chain recombines TRBV28 with TRBJ1-1, with a tentative D call TRBD1 (5 bases). Between the trimmed V and J ends, which lost 5 bases and 6 bases, there was a span of 25 bases. The CDR3 totals 17 residues. In germline, CDR1 is MDHEN, CDR2 SYDVKM. The CDR3 spells CASSPSFQGGFTAEAFF. Here the CDR3 DNA reads TGTGCCAGCAGTCCCTCCTTCCAGGGTGGGTTTACTGCTGAAGCTTTCTTT. Using reference TRBV28 and TRBJ1-1 for the parts outside the CDR3, the full variable domain is DVKVTQSSRYLVKRTGEKVFLECVQDMDHENMFWYRQDPGLGLRLIYFSYDVKMKEKGDIPEGYSVSREKKERFSLILESASTNQTSMYLCASSPSFQGGFTAEAFFGQGTRLTVV.

CDR3 amino acids: CASSEAPEDIQYF. CDR3 nucleotides: TGCGCCAGCAGTGAGGCCCCGGAGGACATTCAGTACTTC. This chain joins TRBV10-1 and TRBJ2-4; D may be TRBD2 (5 bases). Germline V gives CDR1 WNHNN, CDR2 SYGVQD (reference sequence). The ends were cut back, 2 bases at V and 8 bases at J, with 10 bases in the middle. This CDR3 spans 13 amino acids.

V is TRBV7-3 and J is TRBJ2-1; 10 bases agree with TRBD2. V lost 5 bases and J lost 7; bases outside the gene matches: 11. CDR3 size: 16 residues. Germline V CDR1 and CDR2: SGHTA, FQGTGA. CDR3 residues: CASSPRSSGGRNEQFF. The CDR3 DNA sequence: TGTGCCAGCAGCCCCCGTTCTAGCGGGGGAAGGAATGAGCAGTTCTTC.

The chain couples TRBV28 to TRBJ1-1, with 8 bases matching TRBD1. Germline V gives CDR1 MDHEN, CDR2 SYDVKM. The CDR3 loop spans 14 amino acids. Unmatched junction bases numbered 6, after V lost 6 bases and J lost 3 bases. The CDR3 nucleotides are TGTGCCAGCAGGCCGGACAGGGATGACACTGAAGCTTTCTTT. It is translated as CASRPDRDDTEAFF.

In its sample, this clone was seen once. J is TRBJ1-5 and V is TRBV6-5; 8 bases map to TRBD1. V lost 6 bases, J lost 6 bases, and 7 bases stayed unmatched. CDR1 is MNHEY, CDR2 SVGAGI, per germline. The CDR3 covers 14 residues. The CDR3 loop reads CASSGQGRGQPQHF. CDR3 bases: TGTGCCAGCAGCGGACAGGGAAGGGGTCAGCCCCAGCATTTT.

This clone appeared a single time. The V and J genes are TRBV6-5 and TRBJ2-3, with D unresolved. The CDR3 length is 15 residues. Germline V lookup: CDR1 MNHEY, CDR2 SVGAGI. Between the trimmed V and J ends, which lost 0 bases and 2 bases, there was a span of 9 bases. CDR3 region: CASSYSGLNTDTQYF. The CDR3 bases are TGTGCCAGCAGTTACTCGGGCCTAAACACAGATACGCAGTATTTT.

The V and J genes are TRBV7-9 and TRBJ2-5; weak D call: TRBD2 (6 bases). The germline CDR1 and CDR2 sequences are SEHNR and FQNEAQ (reference sequence). The V and J ends lost 3 bases and 5 bases respectively, with 13 bases between them. This CDR3 is 14 amino acids long. The CDR3 loop is CASSFGGRGETQYF. For the CDR3, the DNA is TGTGCCAGCAGCTTTGGCGGCCGGGGGGAGACCCAGTACTTC.

The gene calls are TRBV7-3 and TRBJ1-1, with TRBD1 identical over 9 bases. Germline V gene data show CDR1 as SGHTA and CDR2 as FQGTGA. This CDR3 has 18 amino acids. The trim removed 4 bases at V and 0 bases at J, leaving 12 bases unmatched. CDR3: CASSSGTGWDSMNTEAFF. CDR3 coding DNA: TGTGCCAGCAGCTCCGGGACAGGGTGGGATAGCATGAACACTGAAGCTTTCTTT.

The genes are TRBV7-8 and TRBJ1-6; TRBD1 matches 9 bases. The germline V gene encodes CDR1 SGHVS and CDR2 FQNEAQ. Losses at the gene ends were 4 bases for V and 5 bases for J; bases not matched to a gene: 3. This CDR3 has 15 residues. CDR3 nucleotides: TGTGCCAGCAGCTCCCGGACAGGGGATAATTCACCCCTCCACTTT. It specifies CASSSRTGDNSPLHF.

The rearrangement links TRBV18 to TRBJ2-2; D is perhaps TRBD1 (6 bases). CDR1 is KGHSH, CDR2 LQKENI, per germline. The length of the CDR3 is 14 residues. The V end lost 4 bases, the J end lost 4 bases, and 10 bases lay between the germline ends. The CDR3 is CASSRRDITGELFF. The CDR3, as DNA: TGTGCCAGCTCACGCAGGGACATCACCGGGGAGCTGTTTTTT.

This clone was seen once. This chain joins TRBV27 and TRBJ2-3; tentatively, D is TRBD1 (6 bases). Germline lookup yields CDR1 MNHEY and CDR2 SMNVEV (reference sequence). Between the trimmed V and J ends, which lost 5 bases and 11 bases, there was a span of 23 bases. CDR3 length equals 15 residues. CDR3 DNA: TGTGCCAGCAGTAAACTGTCCAGGGGCGGCCAGGGGCAGTATTTT. This codes for CASSKLSRGGQGQYF.

This chain uses TRBV9 with TRBJ1-4, with 7 bases that match TRBD1. CDR1 and CDR2 (germline): SGDLS, YYNGEE. This CDR3 has 14 amino acids. The J segment lost 5 bases and the V segment lost 3 bases, leaving 4 bases of the junction unmatched. The DNA of the CDR3 is TGTGCCAGCAGCGCGGGACAGCCGAATGAAAAACTGTTTTTT. Translation gives CASSAGQPNEKLFF.

This chain uses TRBV7-2 with TRBJ2-7, with 10 bases fitting TRBD2. CDR1 is SGHTA, CDR2 FQGNSA, per germline. The ends lost 4 bases at V and 5 bases at J; junction bases unmatched: 8. CDR3 length equals 15 residues. CDR3 loop: CASSSGLARSHEQYF. For the CDR3, the DNA is TGTGCCAGCAGCTCGGGACTAGCGAGGTCCCACGAGCAGTACTTC.

The chain carries TRBV14 and TRBJ1-4; TRBD1 agrees at 9 bases. This CDR3 is 17 amino acids long. Losses at the gene ends were 1 base for V and 4 bases for J; bases not matched to a gene: 7. Germline V gives CDR1 SGHDN, CDR2 FVKESK. CDR3 in DNA: TGTGCCAGCAGCCAAGTTGGGACAGGGAGCCTTAATGAAAAACTGTTTTTT. The encoded protein is CASSQVGTGSLNEKLFF.

At least ten counts were recorded for this clone. The V call is TRBV6-1, the J call TRBJ1-2; possibly TRBD1 for D (6 bases). Germline CDR1 and CDR2: MNHNS and SASEGT. The CDR3 is 15 residues long. Between the trimmed V and J ends, which lost 2 bases and 4 bases, there was a span of 14 bases. Here the CDR3 DNA reads TGTGCCAGCAGTGAAAGGGGGACATCGAGCTATGGCTACACCTTC. Translating gives CASSERGTSSYGYTF.

This clone was counted a single time. V usage is TRBV19 and J usage is TRBJ1-4, with a possible D match to TRBD1 (6 bases). CDR1 and CDR2 from the germline V gene are LNHDA and SQIVND (reference sequence). The CDR3 has 15 amino acids. Deletions cut 5 bases from V and 7 bases from J, with 17 bases between. For the CDR3, the DNA is TGTGCCAGTAGTGCCCTACAGGGAAGCCTTGAAAAACTGTTTTTT. Protein product: CASSALQGSLEKLFF.

This rearrangement joins TRBV12-3 or TRBV12-4 to TRBJ2-3; D gene uncertain. The CDR3 has 11 amino acids. With 6 bases removed from V and 2 bases from J, the gap between germline ends came to 3 bases. The CDR3 sequence is CASRYTDTQYF. The CDR3 bases are TGTGCCAGCAGGTACACAGATACGCAGTATTTT.

The chain employs TRBV11-2 and TRBJ2-3; a possible D gene is TRBD1 (6 bases). The CDR3 is made up of 16 amino acids. V was shortened by 5 bases and J by 2 bases, with 17 bases between the two germline ends. Per germline, CDR1 SGHAT and CDR2 FQNNGV. CDR3 region: CASSPRGSEITDTQYF. Here the CDR3 DNA reads TGTGCCAGCAGCCCTAGGGGGAGCGAGATCACAGATACGCAGTATTTT.